These T cell receptor beta chains were read from a single sample in a study of T cell repertoires and Cas9 in healthy adults. The data were produced by immunoSEQ multiplex PCR, yet TCRdb's version contains in-frame clones alone and is incomplete. The table lists roughly 13,000 clones, roughly nine tenths of them singletons, with roughly 1.5% in the top ten. Specimen: Tregs (CD4+, CD25+, CD127-, CD137-, CD154-) from PBMCs; culture status not recorded. Every receptor here comes from a human donor in good health. The CDR3 runs from the conserved cysteine through the conserved F or W. The D gene is left open where the match is weak. The size entry is marked missing in some rows and otherwise reads once, few, many or a size class.

j_gene	d_gene	v_gene	abundance	len	CDR3aa	CDR3nt
TRBJ1-1	TRBD1	TRBV5-8	once	13	CASRSRGFTEAFF	TGTGCCAGCAGGAGCAGGGGGTTCACTGAAGCTTTCTTT
TRBJ1-1	TRBD1	TRBV9	.	15	CASSPGGRVNTEAFF	TGTGCCAGCAGCCCAGGGGGGCGCGTGAACACTGAAGCTTTCTTT
TRBJ2-2	TRBD1	TRBV28	.	14	CASSLRGWTGELFF	TGTGCCAGCAGCCTCAGGGGGTGGACTGGGGAGCTGTTTTTT
TRBJ1-1	TRBD1	TRBV11-1	.	16	CASSPRGSQGDTEAFF	TGTGCCAGCAGCCCCCGGGGTTCACAGGGGGACACTGAAGCTTTCTTT
TRBJ2-3	TRBD2	TRBV15	.	16	CATSKAGLADTDTQYF	TGTGCCACCAGCAAAGCCGGACTAGCGGACACAGATACGCAGTATTTT
TRBJ1-1	.	TRBV15	.	15	CATSRAGKLNTEAFF	TGTGCCACCAGCAGGGCAGGGAAACTTAACACTGAAGCTTTCTTT
TRBJ1-6	.	TRBV11-2	.	15	CASSLGGTPNSPLHF	TGTGCCAGCAGCTTAGGGGGGACCCCAAATTCACCCCTCCACTTT
TRBJ1-6	TRBD1	TRBV14	.	16	CASSQGTGAWDSPLHF	TGTGCCAGCAGCCAAGGGACAGGGGCCTGGGATTCACCCCTCCACTTT
TRBJ2-3	TRBD1	TRBV28	.	15	CASSPDRVATDTQYF	TGTGCCAGCAGTCCGGACAGGGTGGCGACAGATACGCAGTATTTT
TRBJ2-5	.	TRBV15	.	15	CATSRDIRWEETQYF	TGTGCCACCAGCAGAGATATTCGTTGGGAAGAGACCCAGTACTTC
TRBJ1-1	TRBD1	TRBV5-4	few	20	CASSSITGAGGGLGNTEAFF	TGTGCCAGCAGCTCAATTACAGGGGCCGGCGGAGGTTTGGGGAACACTGAAGCTTTCTTT
TRBJ1-1	.	TRBV28	.	15	CASSSAGIPNTEAFF	TGTGCCAGCAGTTCCGCAGGGATCCCGAACACTGAAGCTTTCTTT
TRBJ1-1	.	TRBV7-9	.	14	CASSLAFIAAEAFF	TGTGCCAGCAGCTTAGCGTTCATCGCCGCTGAAGCTTTCTTT
TRBJ2-3	TRBD2	TRBV30	.	11	CACCRTSVKYF	TGTGCCTGCTGCCGGACTAGTGTTAAGTATTTT
TRBJ1-4	.	TRBV25-1	.	14	CASSEFWGVGKLFF	TGTGCCAGCAGTGAATTCTGGGGAGTCGGAAAACTGTTTTTT
TRBJ2-1	TRBD2	TRBV10-3	once	17	CAISETSARGSYNEQFF	TGTGCCATCAGTGAAACTAGCGCCCGGGGATCCTACAATGAGCAGTTCTTC
TRBJ2-7	.	TRBV7-9	.	12	CASSLWAYEQYF	TGTGCCAGCAGCTTATGGGCCTACGAGCAGTACTTC
TRBJ2-4	TRBD2	TRBV5-6	.	13	CASSPIAGDIQYF	TGTGCCAGCAGCCCAATAGCGGGAGACATTCAGTACTTC
TRBJ2-3	TRBD1	TRBV5-1	.	13	CASSLQGADTQYF	TGCGCCAGCAGCTTGCAGGGGGCAGATACGCAGTATTTT
TRBJ1-6	.	TRBV9	.	16	CASSTSPGRDNSPLHF	TGTGCCAGCAGCACGAGCCCCGGACGGGATAATTCACCCCTCCACTTT
TRBJ1-1	.	TRBV11-2	.	15	CASSLGRGVGTEAFF	TGTGCCAGCAGCTTAGGTCGGGGGGTCGGAACTGAAGCTTTCTTT
TRBJ1-2	.	TRBV7-9	.	14	CASSRGDGLYGYTF	TGTGCCAGCAGCCGCGGGGACGGACTCTATGGCTACACCTTC
TRBJ2-1	.	TRBV29-1	.	13	CSVDRNSYNEQFF	TGCAGCGTAGACAGGAACTCCTACAATGAGCAGTTCTTC
TRBJ1-2	.	TRBV7-2	.	14	CASSLADISRGYTF	TGTGCCAGCAGCTTAGCGGATATTAGTCGAGGCTACACCTTC
TRBJ2-7	.	TRBV7-9	.	15	CASSLAATGPYEQYF	TGTGCCAGCAGCTTAGCCGCTACGGGACCTTACGAGCAGTACTTC
TRBJ2-1	.	TRBV19	.	11	CASSARGEQFF	TGTGCCAGTAGTGCCCGGGGTGAGCAGTTCTTC
TRBJ2-1	TRBD2	TRBV2	once	15	CASSGASGRGNEQFF	TGTGCCAGCAGTGGCGCAAGCGGGAGGGGTAATGAGCAGTTCTTC
TRBJ1-2	.	TRBV7-2	.	14	CASSRAQSNYGYTF	TGTGCCAGCAGTCGTGCCCAGTCAAACTATGGCTACACCTTC